This T cell receptor (beta chain) emerged from a study of T cell repertoires and HLA-DP antigens. In the study overall: Transduced HeLa cells presented HLA-DP to CD4+ T cells. Sorted CD137+CD4+ samples averaged around 230 ng DNA; pre-culture CD4+ samples, 1,000 to 1,500 ng.

Remarks on this clone: Its target is unknown.

Method: immunoSEQ multiplex PCR; TCRdb's copy keeps in-frame clones and lacks some. This sample carries about 73,000 clones, about 80% of them seen once, and the ten largest clones take 1.5% to 2%. The ends were cut back, 2 bases at V and 4 bases at J, with 2 bases in the middle. Germline V CDR1 and CDR2: MNHNY, SVGAGI (reference sequence). The CDR3 is 12 amino acids. Purity of the untouched CD4+ T cells was roughly 98%. This chain links TRBV6-6 with TRBJ2-2; D is unresolved. The receptor's source is a man aged 55-75 years in good health and CMV-seronegative. The sequencing sample was made of CD4+ T cells from PBMCs. The chain's CDR3 is CASSYATGELFF. In DNA, the CDR3 is TGTGCCAGCAGTTACGCCACCGGGGAGCTGTTTTTT.